This record covers a single T cell receptor beta chain. As yet, its antigen is unknown. The source of the sample is a study of STAT3 mutations in large granular lymphocyte leukemia. The overall study: Immunosuppressive therapy was given to more than half of T-LGLL patients. The study's findings and limits: Every T-LGLL patient had at least one immunodominant TCRbeta clonotype. After therapy, about 35% of the 18 patients switched clonotypes, all new clones STAT3 wild type. Persisting codominant clonotypes may have hidden a small pathogenic clone. Some patients had dominant TCR clones larger than their STAT3 mutant burden.

The length of the CDR3 is 14 residues. The V end was cut by 1 base, the J end by 2 bases, with 10 bases between. Per germline, CDR1 SGHDT and CDR2 YYEEEE. Using immunoSEQ multiplex PCR, the repertoire was profiled, and TCRdb retains in-frame clones only, with some absent. Found here are 30,000 to 45,000 clones, more than 70% of them singletons; the top ten hold under 0.55%. This TCR derives from a human donor with T large granular lymphocyte leukemia. Some clones in this sample may be carry-over from other donors' samples. Sample: PBMCs. This chain joins TRBV5-6 and TRBJ2-7, with D uncertain. This chain's CDR3 is CASSLRQLPYEQYF. The CDR3 DNA follows: TGTGCCAGCAGCTTGCGCCAGCTCCCCTACGAGCAGTACTTC.